This T cell receptor (beta chain) was observed in a study of post-analysis software for immune sequencing data. General study points: Among about 5 TRBV segments more frequent in patients than controls were TRBV5-6, TRBV5-1 and TRBV20-1. Controls' normalized Chao1 diversity significantly exceeded that of multiple sclerosis patients.

A remark on this clonotype: Antigen unknown.

Researchers reported that TCR beta cDNA libraries carried unique molecular identifiers. TCRdb passed the PCR reads through MiXCR, listing each CDR3 protein once. The data show 350,000 to 450,000 distinct CDR3 sequences, with approximately 37% seen just once and under 9% held by the top ten. Trimming removed 3 bases at V and 0 bases at J, with 19 bases between. Per germline, CDR1 SGHTA and CDR2 FQGNSA. This CDR3 comprises 18 residues. The chain couples TRBV7-2 to TRBJ2-3; D gene unclear. The receptor was isolated from a girl aged 2 to 9 with multiple sclerosis. The specimen sequenced was blood. The CDR3 region has the DNA TGTGCCAGCAGCTTGCAGGCGGATCTGGCCGGGAGCACAGATACGCAGTATTTT. It encodes CASSLQADLAGSTDTQYF.